The present entry profiles one T cell receptor beta chain with its context. Germline V CDR1 and CDR2: MDHEN, SYDVKM. With V trimmed by 2 bases and J by 2 bases, 16 bases remained unmatched. This CDR3 has 19 residues. PCR employed 60 Vbeta and 13 Jbeta primers. Measured with immunoSEQ multiplex PCR; TCRdb has only the in-frame clones, and not every one. The sample consists of approximately 150,000 clones, more than 70% of them appearing once. The data are from a study of cytomegalovirus exposure and HLA in healthy donors. This receptor was taken from a middle-aged woman in good health and CMV-seronegative. The chain uses TRBV28 and TRBJ2-3; TRBD2 agrees at 7 bases. The sequenced sample was PBMCs. The chain's CDR3 is CASSLIPPGGSLNTDTQYF. The CDR3 DNA is TGTGCCAGCAGTTTAATACCCCCGGGGGGATCCCTTAACACAGATACGCAGTATTTT.